The entry below describes one T cell receptor beta chain. Its specific antigen is unknown. Base quality data are lacking; no much larger clone is found one base away. TCRbeta CDR3 regions were amplified from genomic DNA by means of the immunoSEQ Assay, a bias-controlled multiplex PCR. Per the authors' processing: The number of nucleated cells in each sample was estimated by amplification of reference gene primers within the assay. To quantify the absolute abundance of each unique TCRbeta CDR3 rearrangement, sequence reads were collapsed and filtered. For each sample, productive Simpson clonality was calculated as the square root of Simpson's diversity index across productive rearrangements. TCRdb obtained this table from immuneACCESS and retained in-frame rearrangements with V and J assigned. These tables miss some clones; where compared with another copy, unresolved V genes account for less than half of the shortfall, and the remainder is unexplained. V and J calls and clone size are those listed in that table; D and trimming were worked out from the DNA. The table for this sample lists hundreds of thousands of clones; around 85% of them were counted only once. The top ten clonotypes cover about 3.5% of the sample.

The data stem from a study of blood T cell repertoires in COVID-19 (TCRdb year 2020). The study in broad terms: Samples from collaborators originated in the United States, Italy and Spain and spanned both the acute and convalescent phases of COVID-19. The material from the prospective study consisted of cDNA or gDNA derived from T cells, B-cell-depleted T cells, or PBMCs. The dataset comprised deeply sampled blood TCRbeta repertoires from subjects exposed to, actively infected with, or recovered from COVID-19. A freely available public database, intended as a resource for researchers studying the immune response to SARS-CoV-2, is where the repertoires were released. The samples were drawn from two sources: the first 160 participants of the ongoing ImmuneRACE study, and 1,254 subjects contributed by 6 global collaborators. Sample metadata almost always included a de-identified subject ID, COVID-19 status, age in years and sex. Where available, HLA class I and class II types were taken from metadata supplied by the sample provider and were not determined by assay-based typing.

In the prospective study, participants were about 18 to 89 years old, resided in 25 or so geographic areas of the United States, and were enrolled through a virtual design. In the prospective study, participants were assigned to cohorts based on the clinical history participants reported in a screening survey and a study questionnaire. Mobile phlebotomists in the prospective study collected whole blood, serum and a nasopharyngeal or oropharyngeal swab from every participant. Over a roughly 2-month period, participants in the prospective study had the option of providing additional blood draws and questionnaires. Blood samples from the prospective study were shipped frozen or at room temperature prior to DNA extraction. On the study overall, not on this receptor specifically: The amount of clinical and demographic metadata varied by source and participant and was provided uncurated.

The sample consisted of PBMCs or T cells enriched from blood (not recorded which). The clonotype comes from a woman aged 40-49 years with acute COVID-19.

The nucleotide sequence is TGTGCCAGCAGTGAGCGGAGGGACCAGCCCCAGCATTTT. Translation gives CASSERRDQPQHF. The chain is assembled from TRBV25-1 and TRBJ1-5, with TRBD1 as a weak D call on 5 bases. CDR1 and CDR2, looked up from the germline V gene, are MGHDK and SYGVNS. Trimming takes 3 bases from V and 7 bases from J, and the germline ends sit 10 bases apart. Reading from cysteine to phenylalanine, the CDR3 counts 13 amino acids. Only the CDR3 region is kept as DNA, spanning 39 bases read in frame from base 1.